Included here is one T cell receptor beta chain sequence, with context. The antigen is not known. The data derive from a study of shared clonotypes between healthy human individuals. Naive-designated CD8 cells lacked CD45RO, were positively enriched for CCR7, and omitted terminally differentiated effector memory CD45RA+ cells. Study-wide results and limits: With several donors compared, around 5% of naive CD4 clonotypes were shared.

The assay was immunoSEQ multiplex PCR, and TCRdb's table has in-frame clones only and misses some. In the table there are approximately 2,000,000 clones, 93% of which are singletons. V was pared by 3 bases and J by 6 bases, with 18 bases between. This CDR3 has 15 residues. Germline assignment: CDR1 GTSNPN and CDR2 SVGIG (reference sequence). The sequencing input was naive CD8+ T cells from PBMCs. The genes are TRBV30 and TRBJ2-1, with a tentative D call TRBD1 (5 bases). The receptor comes from a man younger than 30 in good health. Some clones in this sample may be carry-over from other donors' samples. CDR3 sequence reads: CAWREGHTLTNEQFF. CDR3 DNA sequence: TGTGCCTGGAGGGAAGGACATACCCTAACCAATGAGCAGTTCTTC.